The source of this T cell receptor (beta chain) is a study of regulatory T cells in long-lasting Graves disease. Arm-PCR of CDR3 regions with iRepertoire HTBI primers generated TCR beta libraries. TCRdb recomputed calls from the multiplex PCR reads with MiXCR, one row per CDR3 protein. The repertoire holds 400,000 to 500,000 distinct CDR3 sequences, around 15% seen once, with approximately 15% in the top ten. Time point described: newly diagnosed GD, antithyroid drugs for less than 3 months. Generation of the TCR library employed RNA extracted from PBMCs. CDR1 SNHLY and CDR2 FYNNEI come from the germline V gene. The V gene end was trimmed by 6 bases and the J gene end by 4 bases; junction bases not matched to a gene: 8. The CDR3 length is 16 residues. The same sample was also used in a study of T cells in Graves' hyperthyroidism and ophthalmopathy. From that study: Carried out on the TCR CDR3, a first-round RT-PCR used the HTBI primer set.

V gene TRBV2 combines with J gene TRBJ2-6; 8 positions agree with TRBD1. The TCR sequence derives from a woman in her 50s with Graves disease. The sample here was peripheral blood mononuclear cells (PBMCs), taken at new diagnosis, from a patient treated with antithyroid drugs. The CDR3 DNA is TGTGCCAGCAGCCCGACAGGGGTACGAGGGGCCAACGTCCTGACTTTC. It yields the protein CASSPTGVRGANVLTF.